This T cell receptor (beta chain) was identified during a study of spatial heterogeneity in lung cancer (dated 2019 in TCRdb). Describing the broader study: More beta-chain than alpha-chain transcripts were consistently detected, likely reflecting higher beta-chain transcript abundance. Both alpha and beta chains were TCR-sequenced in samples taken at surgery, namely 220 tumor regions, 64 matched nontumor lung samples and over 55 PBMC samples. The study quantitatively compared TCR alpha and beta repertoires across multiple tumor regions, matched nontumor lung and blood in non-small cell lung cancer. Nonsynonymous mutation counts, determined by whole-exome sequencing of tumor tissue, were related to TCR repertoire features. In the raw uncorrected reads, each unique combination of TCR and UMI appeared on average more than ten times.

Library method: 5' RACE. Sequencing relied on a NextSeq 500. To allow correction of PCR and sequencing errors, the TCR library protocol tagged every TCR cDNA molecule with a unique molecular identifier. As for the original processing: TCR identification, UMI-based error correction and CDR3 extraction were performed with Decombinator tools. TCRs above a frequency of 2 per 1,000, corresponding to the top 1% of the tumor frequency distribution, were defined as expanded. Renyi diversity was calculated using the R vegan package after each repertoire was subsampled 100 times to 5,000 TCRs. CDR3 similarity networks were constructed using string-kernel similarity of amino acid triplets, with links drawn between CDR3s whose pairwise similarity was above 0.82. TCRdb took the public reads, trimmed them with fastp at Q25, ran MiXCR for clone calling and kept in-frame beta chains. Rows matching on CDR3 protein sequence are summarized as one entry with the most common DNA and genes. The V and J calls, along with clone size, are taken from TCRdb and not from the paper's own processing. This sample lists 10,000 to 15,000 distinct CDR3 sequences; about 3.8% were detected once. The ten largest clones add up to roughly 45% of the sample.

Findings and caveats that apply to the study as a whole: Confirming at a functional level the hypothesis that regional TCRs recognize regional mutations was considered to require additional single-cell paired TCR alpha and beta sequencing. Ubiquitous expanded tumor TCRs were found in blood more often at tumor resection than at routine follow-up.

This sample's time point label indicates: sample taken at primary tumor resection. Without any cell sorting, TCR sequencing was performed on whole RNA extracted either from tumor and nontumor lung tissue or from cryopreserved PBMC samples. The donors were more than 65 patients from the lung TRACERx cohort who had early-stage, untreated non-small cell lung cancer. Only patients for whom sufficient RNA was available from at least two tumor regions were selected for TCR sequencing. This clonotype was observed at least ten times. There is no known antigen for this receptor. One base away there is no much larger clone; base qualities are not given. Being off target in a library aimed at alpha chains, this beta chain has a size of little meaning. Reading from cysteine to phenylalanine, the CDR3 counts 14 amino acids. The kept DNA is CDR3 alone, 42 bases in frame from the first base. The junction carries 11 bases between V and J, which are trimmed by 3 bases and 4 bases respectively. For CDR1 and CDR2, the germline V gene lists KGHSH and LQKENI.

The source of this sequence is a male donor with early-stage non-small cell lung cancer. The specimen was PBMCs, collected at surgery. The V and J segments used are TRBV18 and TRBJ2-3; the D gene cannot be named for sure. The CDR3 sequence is CASSPQVASDTQYF. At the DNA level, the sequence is TGTGCCAGCTCACCCCAGGTCGCATCAGATACGCAGTATTTT.